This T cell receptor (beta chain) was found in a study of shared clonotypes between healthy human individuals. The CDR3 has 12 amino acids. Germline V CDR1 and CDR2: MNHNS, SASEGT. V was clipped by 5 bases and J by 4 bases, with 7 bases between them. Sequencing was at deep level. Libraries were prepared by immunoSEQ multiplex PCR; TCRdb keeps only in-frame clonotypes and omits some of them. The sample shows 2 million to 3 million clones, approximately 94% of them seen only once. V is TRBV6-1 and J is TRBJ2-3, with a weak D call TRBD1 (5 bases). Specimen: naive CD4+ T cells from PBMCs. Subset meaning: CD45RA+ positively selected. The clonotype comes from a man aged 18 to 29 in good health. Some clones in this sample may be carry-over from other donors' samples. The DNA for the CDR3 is TGTGCCAGCAGTATGACAGCAGATACGCAGTATTTT. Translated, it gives CASSMTADTQYF.